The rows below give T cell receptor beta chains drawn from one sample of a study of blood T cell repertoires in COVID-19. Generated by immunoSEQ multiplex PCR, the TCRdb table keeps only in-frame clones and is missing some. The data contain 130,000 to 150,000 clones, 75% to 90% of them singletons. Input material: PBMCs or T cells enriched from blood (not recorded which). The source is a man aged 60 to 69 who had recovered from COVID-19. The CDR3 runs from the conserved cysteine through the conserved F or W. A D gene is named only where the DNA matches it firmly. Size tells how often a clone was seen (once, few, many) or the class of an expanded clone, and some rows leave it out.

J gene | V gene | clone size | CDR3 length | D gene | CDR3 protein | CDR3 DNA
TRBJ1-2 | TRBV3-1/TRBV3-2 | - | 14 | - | CASSPRGERYGYTF | TGTGCCAGCAGCCCTCGGGGAGAGCGCTATGGCTACACCTTC
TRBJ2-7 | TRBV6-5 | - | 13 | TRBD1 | CASSRDRVYEQYF | TGTGCCAGTAGCCGGGACAGGGTTTACGAGCAGTACTTC
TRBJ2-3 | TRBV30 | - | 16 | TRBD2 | CAWSVLGLAGSDTQYF | TGTGCCTGGAGTGTTCTGGGACTAGCGGGTTCGGATACGCAGTATTTT
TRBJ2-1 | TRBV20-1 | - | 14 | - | CSASKDPPAGEQFF | TGCAGTGCTAGTAAGGACCCGCCGGCGGGTGAGCAGTTCTTC
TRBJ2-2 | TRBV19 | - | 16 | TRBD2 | CASSRPGLGSSGELFF | TGTGCCAGTAGTAGACCGGGACTAGGTTCTTCTGGGGAGCTGTTTTTT
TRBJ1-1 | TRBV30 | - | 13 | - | CAWSGTGWTEAFF | TGTGCCTGGAGTGGCACAGGGTGGACTGAAGCTTTCTTT
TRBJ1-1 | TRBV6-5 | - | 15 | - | CASRLYDSMNTEAFF | TGTGCCAGCCGCCTCTACGACAGCATGAACACTGAAGCTTTCTTT
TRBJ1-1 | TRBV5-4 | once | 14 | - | CASSRIQENTEAFF | TGTGCCAGCAGCCGAATACAGGAGAACACTGAAGCTTTCTTT
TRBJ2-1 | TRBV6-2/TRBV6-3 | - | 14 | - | CASSYNRRSDEQFF | TGTGCCAGCAGTTACAATAGGAGGTCTGATGAGCAGTTCTTC
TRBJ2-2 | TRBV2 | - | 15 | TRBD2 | CASRPDSGGTGELFF | TGTGCCAGCAGGCCCGACAGCGGGGGGACCGGGGAGCTGTTTTTT
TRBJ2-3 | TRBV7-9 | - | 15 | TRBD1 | CASRLHTGDADTQYF | TGTGCCAGCAGGCTCCATACAGGGGACGCAGATACGCAGTATTTT
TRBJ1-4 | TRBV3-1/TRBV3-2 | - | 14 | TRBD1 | CASRGTGSREKLFF | TGTGCCAGCAGGGGGACAGGGTCCCGGGAAAAACTGTTTTTT
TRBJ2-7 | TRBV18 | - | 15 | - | CASSPTAGSTDEQYF | TGTGCCAGCTCACCAACAGCAGGGTCTACGGACGAGCAGTACTTC
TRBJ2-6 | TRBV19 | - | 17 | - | CASSIVPLGDGANVLTF | TGTGCCAGTAGTATAGTTCCTCTCGGGGATGGGGCCAACGTCCTGACTTTC
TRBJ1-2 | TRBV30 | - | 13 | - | CAWSSGVGYGYTF | TGTGCCTGGAGTTCAGGGGTTGGCTATGGCTACACCTTC
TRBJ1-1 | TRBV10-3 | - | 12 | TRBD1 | CAISPGGTEAFF | TGTGCCATCAGCCCAGGGGGCACTGAAGCTTTCTTT
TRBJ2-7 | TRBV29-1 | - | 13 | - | CSAATSQTYEQYF | TGCAGCGCGGCGACTAGTCAAACCTACGAGCAGTACTTC
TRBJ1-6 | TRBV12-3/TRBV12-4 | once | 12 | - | CASSFRDSPLHF | TGTGCCAGCAGTTTTCGTGATTCACCCCTCCACTTT
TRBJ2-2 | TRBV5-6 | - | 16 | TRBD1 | CASSLWVTGLTGELFF | TGTGCCAGCAGCTTGTGGGTGACAGGGCTTACCGGGGAGCTGTTTTTT
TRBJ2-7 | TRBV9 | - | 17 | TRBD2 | CASSVGVTSGSTGEQYF | TGTGCCAGCAGCGTAGGAGTCACTAGCGGGAGTACTGGCGAGCAGTACTTC
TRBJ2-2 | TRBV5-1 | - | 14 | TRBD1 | CASSLATGDGELFF | TGCGCCAGCAGCTTGGCAACAGGGGACGGGGAGCTGTTTTTT
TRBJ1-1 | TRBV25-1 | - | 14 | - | CASSEQGLNTEAFF | TGTGCCAGCAGTGAACAGGGGCTTAACACTGAAGCTTTCTTT
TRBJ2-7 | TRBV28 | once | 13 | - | CAISRLGSYEQYF | TGTGCCATCTCGAGACTAGGCTCCTACGAGCAGTACTTC
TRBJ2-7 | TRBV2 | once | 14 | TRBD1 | CASSPRDRAYEQYF | TGTGCCAGCAGTCCCCGGGACAGGGCCTACGAGCAGTACTTC
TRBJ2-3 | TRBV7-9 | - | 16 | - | CASSAPGGASTDTQYF | TGTGCCAGCAGCGCACCAGGAGGGGCTAGCACAGATACGCAGTATTTT
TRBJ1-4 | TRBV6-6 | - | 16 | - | CASSRSGGAINEKLFF | TGTGCCAGCAGCCGATCAGGAGGCGCGATTAATGAAAAACTGTTTTTT
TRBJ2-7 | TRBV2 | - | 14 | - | CASSGLRSSYEQYF | TGTGCCAGCAGTGGTTTAAGGAGCTCCTACGAGCAGTACTTC
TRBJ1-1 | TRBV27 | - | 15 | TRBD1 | CASSLRQGRVTEAFF | TGTGCCAGCAGTTTGCGACAGGGGAGAGTCACTGAAGCTTTCTTT
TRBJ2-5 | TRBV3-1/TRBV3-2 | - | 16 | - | CASSTDRTGYQETQYF | TGTGCCAGCAGCACCGACCGGACGGGATATCAAGAGACCCAGTACTTC
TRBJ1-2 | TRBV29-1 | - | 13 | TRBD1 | CSVTTGGFAGYTF | TGCAGCGTTACGACAGGGGGCTTTGCTGGCTACACCTTC
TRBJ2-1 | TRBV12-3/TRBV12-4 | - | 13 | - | CASSLGNSPEQFF | TGTGCCAGCAGTTTAGGGAACAGCCCTGAGCAGTTCTTC
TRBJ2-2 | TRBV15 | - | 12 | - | CATSRVAGELFF | TGTGCCACCAGCAGAGTGGCTGGGGAGCTGTTTTTT
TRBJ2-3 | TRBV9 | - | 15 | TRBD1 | CASSEQGAGGDTQYF | TGTGCCAGCAGCGAGCAGGGGGCGGGTGGAGATACGCAGTATTTT
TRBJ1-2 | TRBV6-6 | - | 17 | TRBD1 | CASSLDPGQGLKYGYTF | TGTGCCAGCAGTCTTGACCCGGGACAGGGATTAAAATATGGCTACACCTTC
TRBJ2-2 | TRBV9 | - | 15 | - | CASTKAGTNTGELFF | TGTGCCAGTACCAAGGCGGGAACGAACACCGGGGAGCTGTTTTTT
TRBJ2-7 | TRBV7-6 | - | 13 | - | CASSLGPNYEQYF | TGTGCCAGCAGCTTAGGTCCCAACTACGAGCAGTACTTC
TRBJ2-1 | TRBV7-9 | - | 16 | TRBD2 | CASSWGLAGGYNEQFF | TGTGCCAGCAGTTGGGGACTAGCGGGAGGTTACAATGAGCAGTTCTTC
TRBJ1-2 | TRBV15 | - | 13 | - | CATSRVQGDGYTF | TGTGCCACCAGCAGAGTGCAGGGCGATGGCTACACCTTC
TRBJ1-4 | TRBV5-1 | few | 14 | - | CASSLAATNEKLFF | TGCGCCAGCAGCCTGGCGGCAACTAATGAAAAACTGTTTTTT
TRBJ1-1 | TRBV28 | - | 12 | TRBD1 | CASSVTGVDAFF | TGTGCCAGCAGTGTAACAGGGGTTGATGCTTTCTTT
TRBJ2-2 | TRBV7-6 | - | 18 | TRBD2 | CASSLASLAGVRTGELFF | TGTGCCAGCAGCTTAGCAAGCCTAGCGGGAGTAAGAACCGGGGAGCTGTTTTTT
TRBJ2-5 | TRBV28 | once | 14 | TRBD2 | CASRGGTSGETQYF | TGTGCCAGCAGGGGGGGGACTAGCGGAGAGACCCAGTACTTC
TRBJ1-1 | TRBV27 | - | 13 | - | CASSLNRNTEAFF | TGTGCCAGCAGTTTAAATAGGAACACTGAAGCTTTCTTT
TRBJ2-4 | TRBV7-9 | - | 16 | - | CASSPSSLGAKNIQYF | TGTGCCAGCAGCCCTTCATCTCTCGGGGCCAAAAACATTCAGTACTTC
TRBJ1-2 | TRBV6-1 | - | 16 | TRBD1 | CASSGGTGTRGYGYTF | TGTGCCAGCAGTGGGGGGACAGGGACTCGTGGGTATGGCTACACCTTC
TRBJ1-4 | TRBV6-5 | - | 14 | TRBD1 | CASAETGGGEKLFF | TGTGCCAGCGCTGAGACAGGGGGAGGTGAAAAACTGTTTTTT
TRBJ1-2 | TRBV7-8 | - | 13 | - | CASSPGANYGYTF | TGTGCCAGCAGCCCAGGGGCGAACTATGGCTACACCTTC
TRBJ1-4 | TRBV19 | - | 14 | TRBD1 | CASSAGTGNEKLFF | TGTGCCAGTAGTGCGGGGACAGGAAATGAAAAACTGTTTTTT
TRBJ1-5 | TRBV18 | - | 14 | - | CASSPTDSNQPQHF | TGTGCCAGCTCACCTACAGATAGCAATCAGCCCCAGCATTTT
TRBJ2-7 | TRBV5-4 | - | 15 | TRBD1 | CASSLRGQNSYEQYF | TGTGCCAGCAGCTTAAGGGGACAGAACTCCTACGAGCAGTACTTC
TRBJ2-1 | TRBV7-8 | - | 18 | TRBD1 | CASSLQWLGQGGVNEQFF | TGTGCCAGCAGCTTACAGTGGTTGGGACAGGGGGGAGTCAATGAGCAGTTCTTC
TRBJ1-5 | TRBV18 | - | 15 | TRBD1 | CASSPGQANNQPQHF | TGTGCCAGCTCGCCGGGACAGGCGAACAATCAGCCCCAGCATTTT
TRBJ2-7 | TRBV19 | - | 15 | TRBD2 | CASTPRASGSDEQYF | TGTGCCAGTACCCCGAGGGCTAGCGGGAGCGACGAGCAGTACTTC